Each of the 31 T cell receptor beta chains below was sequenced from the same sample in a study of vaccination effects on CD4 cells after COVID-19. Their cognate antigens are unknown. Using immunoSEQ multiplex PCR, the repertoire was profiled, and TCRdb retains in-frame clones only, with some absent. The repertoire holds 40,000 to 45,000 clones, with 76% as singletons. Isolation of CD4+ T cells took place after 10 days of culture. The person's infection with SARS-CoV-2, confirmed by PCR, took place between March and December 2020. Participants were given two doses of BNT162b2 or mRNA-1273 vaccine. Sequencing was performed on CD4+ T cells from PBMCs cultured without peptide, taken after COVID-19 vaccination. The receptors come from a human donor who had a prior SARS-CoV-2 infection.

The chain employs TRBV6-6 and TRBJ1-2; TRBD1 aligns across 9 bases. Germline V lookup: CDR1 MNHNY, CDR2 SVGAGI (reference sequence). After removal of 10 bases from V and 5 bases from J, the junction contained 17 bases not matched to a gene. The CDR3 runs 16 residues. The CDR3 DNA sequence: TGTGCCATCGCACCCGGGACAGGGAAGCCGACATATGGCTACACCTTC. As protein: CAIAPGTGKPTYGYTF.

The chain employs TRBV19 and TRBJ2-1; 7 nucleotides match TRBD2. Germline V gives CDR1 LNHDA, CDR2 SQIVND (reference sequence). This CDR3 comprises 15 residues. After removal of 7 bases from V and 8 bases from J, the junction contained 14 bases not matched to a gene. The CDR3 DNA follows: TGTGCCAGTATTGCGTTTCGCGGGAGTGCAGATGAGCAGTTCTTC. This encodes CASIAFRGSADEQFF.

This clone was seen a handful of times. The chain has TRBV6-8 and TRBJ2-5; D tentatively fits TRBD1 or TRBD2 (5 bases each). The CDR3 covers 15 residues. With 4 bases removed from V and 2 bases from J, the gap between germline ends came to 14 bases. Germline V gene lookup returns CDR1 MNHGY and CDR2 SAAAGT. Here the CDR3 DNA reads TGTGCCAGCAGTTTAGGGGAACTAGAGCAAGAGACCCAGTACTTC. It yields the protein CASSLGELEQETQYF.

V and J are TRBV2 and TRBJ1-4, with 9 bases fitting TRBD1. This CDR3 has 16 amino acids. Trimming at V came to 7 bases and at J to 8 bases, leaving 14 bases not matched to a gene. Germline V gives CDR1 SNHLY, CDR2 FYNNEI. The CDR3 coding sequence is TGTGCCAGCAACTCTGGTGGGGGACAGGGAGGAGAAAAACTGTTTTTT. Translated, it gives CASNSGGGQGGEKLFF.

The chain combines TRBV10-3 with TRBJ2-1, with 8 bases lining up with TRBD2. V was clipped by 8 bases and J by 3 bases; unmatched bases: 3. CDR1 ENHRY and CDR2 SYGVKD come from the germline V gene. The length of the CDR3 is 13 residues. As DNA, the CDR3 is TGTGCCATCGGACGGGGGGGCTACAATGAGCAGTTCTTC. It yields the protein CAIGRGGYNEQFF.

The gene calls are TRBV18 and TRBJ2-5, with 7 bases lining up with TRBD1. Germline loops: CDR1 KGHSH, CDR2 LQKENI. This CDR3 comprises 14 residues. The junction had 4 bases not matched to a gene; V was cut back by 4 bases and J by 2 bases. CDR3 sequence reads: CASSRGTVQETQYF. The CDR3, as DNA: TGTGCCAGCTCACGTGGGACAGTGCAAGAGACCCAGTACTTC.

In this sample, this clone turned up once. This chain joins TRBV5-1 and TRBJ2-4; D possibly matches TRBD1 or TRBD2 (6 bases each). Trimming stripped 4 bases from V and 3 bases from J, with 17 bases between. CDR3 size: 16 residues. CDR1 is SGHRS, CDR2 YFSETQ, per germline. The CDR3 DNA follows: TGCGCCAGCAGCCCGGAGGGGGGTTGGGGCAAAAACATTCAGTACTTC. Translated: CASSPEGGWGKNIQYF.

J is TRBJ1-6 and V is TRBV5-1; tentatively, D is TRBD1 (6 bases). V was cut by 4 bases and J by 6 bases, with 14 bases left in between. Germline V CDR1 and CDR2: SGHRS, YFSETQ. The CDR3 extends over 15 amino acids. The CDR3 here is CASSRGGPTNSPLHF. The CDR3 nucleotides read TGCGCCAGCAGCCGTGGGGGGCCAACTAATTCACCCCTCCACTTT. Full variable domain (missing parts from reference TRBV5-1 and TRBJ1-6): KAGVTQTPRYLIKTRGQQVTLSCSPISGHRSVSWYQQTPGQGLQFLFEYFSETQRNKGNFPGRFSGRQFSNSRSEMNVSTLELGDSALYLCASSRGGPTNSPLHFGNGTRLTVT.

The chain combines TRBV2 with TRBJ2-1, with TRBD2 identical over 8 bases. CDR1 SNHLY and CDR2 FYNNEI come from the germline V gene. The V gene end was trimmed by 7 bases and the J gene end by 5 bases; junction bases not matched to a gene: 7. This CDR3 comprises 14 residues. The chain's CDR3 is CASTAQRGNNEQFF. The CDR3 coding sequence is TGTGCCAGCACGGCTCAGCGGGGGAACAATGAGCAGTTCTTC.

The rearrangement links TRBV5-1 to TRBJ2-5, with D unclear. V lost 4 bases to trimming and J lost 1 base, with 20 bases between them. The CDR3 runs to 17 residues. Germline V lookup: CDR1 SGHRS, CDR2 YFSETQ. In nucleotides, the CDR3 is TGCGCCAGCAGCCCCCGGACGAGATTTGTTGGCCAAGAGACCCAGTACTTC. This gives the protein CASSPRTRFVGQETQYF.

This clone was recorded a few times. The V and J genes are TRBV13 and TRBJ1-1; D is unresolved. Trimming pared 2 bases from V and 1 base from J, leaving 11 bases between. Germline V CDR1 and CDR2: PRHDT, FYEKMQ (reference sequence). The CDR3 contains 15 residues. CDR3 DNA: TGTGCCAGCAGCTTAAATGGGAATCGGAACACTGAAGCTTTCTTT. Its protein is CASSLNGNRNTEAFF.

The V gene is TRBV29-1, the J gene TRBJ1-1; D is possibly TRBD1 (5 bases). The CDR3 length is 11 residues. Germline V gene lookup returns CDR1 SQVTM and CDR2 ANQGSEA. The V and J ends lost 4 bases and 4 bases respectively, with 7 bases between them. The CDR3 DNA reads TGCAGCGTTGTCGGGGGCACTGAAGCTTTCTTT. Amino acids: CSVVGGTEAFF.

In DNA form, the CDR3 reads TGTGCCAGCAGCTTAGCGATCGGCGGGAGGTGGGACACCGGGGAGCTGTTTTTT. Amino acid sequence: CASSLAIGGRWDTGELFF. V gene TRBV7-6 combines with J gene TRBJ2-2; 8 bases map to TRBD2. V gave up 0 bases and J gave up 3 bases; unmatched junction bases: 9. CDR1 is SGHVS and CDR2 is FNYEAQ in the germline V gene. The CDR3 consists of 18 residues.

J is TRBJ2-5 and V is TRBV10-3; a possible D gene is TRBD1 (6 bases). There are 13 residues in the CDR3. Germline V CDR1 and CDR2: ENHRY, SYGVKD. Trimming stripped 6 bases from V and 2 bases from J, with 10 bases between. CDR3 nucleotides: TGTGCCATCAGAGGACAGACTCAAGAGACCCAGTACTTC. Translated: CAIRGQTQETQYF.

CDR3 amino acids: CASSPGTGKQSSYNEQFF. The CDR3 nucleotides are TGTGCCAGCTCACCGGGGACAGGGAAGCAAAGCTCCTACAATGAGCAGTTCTTC. The rearrangement links TRBV18 to TRBJ2-1; 9 positions match TRBD1. Germline V gives CDR1 KGHSH, CDR2 LQKENI. Unmatched junction bases numbered 9, after V lost 3 bases and J lost 0 bases. CDR3 size: 18 residues. Together with reference TRBV18 and TRBJ2-1, the CDR3 gives the full variable domain: NAGVMQNPRHLVRRRGQEARLRCSPMKGHSHVYWYRQLPEEGLKFMVYLQKENIIDESGMPKERFSAEFPKEGPSILRIQQVVRGDSAAYFCASSPGTGKQSSYNEQFFGPGTRLTVL.

The chain couples TRBV29-1 to TRBJ2-5; a weak D match, TRBD1 (5 bases). This CDR3 contains 13 residues. The germline gives CDR1 SQVTM, CDR2 ANQGSEA. V lost 6 bases, J lost 5 bases, and 16 bases lay in between. The DNA for the CDR3 is TGCAGCGTGTCAAGGCAGGGTCGGGAGACCCAGTACTTC. Translating gives CSVSRQGRETQYF.

The J gene is TRBJ2-3, the V gene TRBV10-3; no definite D call. The CDR3 runs 13 residues. CDR1 ENHRY and CDR2 SYGVKD come from the germline V gene. Trimming took 6 bases from V and 5 from J, leaving 12 bases between them. The CDR3 spells CAISVESVDTQYF. CDR3 nucleotides: TGTGCCATCAGCGTAGAATCCGTAGATACGCAGTATTTT.

This clone was found once. The chain recombines TRBV12-5 with TRBJ1-1; 7 bases fit TRBD1. J was trimmed by 7 bases and V by 5 bases; bases with no gene match: 10. Germline assignment: CDR1 LGHNT and CDR2 FRNRAP. This CDR3 region has 14 residues. The CDR3: CASGPPPRQGEAFF. As DNA, the CDR3 is TGTGCTAGTGGTCCCCCCCCAAGACAGGGTGAAGCTTTCTTT.

The rearrangement uses TRBV7-9 and TRBJ2-1; TRBD1 matches 9 bases. V shed 4 bases, J shed 7 bases, and the junction held 11 bases outside the gene matches. Germline loops: CDR1 SEHNR, CDR2 FQNEAQ (reference sequence). This CDR3 spans 16 amino acids. The CDR3 DNA sequence: TGTGCCAGCAGCTGGTCGTGGACAGGGGAAACGAATGAGCAGTTCTTC. This sequence encodes CASSWSWTGETNEQFF.

This clone was seen more than once but under ten times. The chain couples TRBV10-3 to TRBJ1-1; possible D gene TRBD1, 6 bases. Germline V gene lookup returns CDR1 ENHRY and CDR2 SYGVKD. The CDR3 length is 13 residues. Trimming shortened V by 10 bases and J by 0 bases, and 12 bases separated the two germline ends. This CDR3 is CASRTDLNTEAFF. The CDR3 DNA reads as TGTGCCAGCCGGACAGACCTGAACACTGAAGCTTTCTTT.

The chain employs TRBV6-5 and TRBJ2-7; D might be TRBD1 or TRBD2, each matching 5 bases. Germline V gene sequence: CDR1 MNHEY, CDR2 SVGAGI. V was trimmed by 4 bases and J by 7 bases, leaving 20 bases between them. The CDR3 is 15 amino acids. CDR3 nucleotide sequence: TGTGCCAGCAGTTGGGTTGGGGCGGGCGGAGGTGAGCAGTACTTC. Encoded protein: CASSWVGAGGGEQYF.

This clone was seen a few times. The chain employs TRBV5-1 and TRBJ2-1, with 7 bases aligning to TRBD2. This CDR3 region has 14 residues. V shed 0 bases and J 6 bases; nucleotides not matched to a gene: 3. Germline CDR1 reads SGHRS; CDR2 reads YFSETQ. CDR3 sequence (DNA): TGCGCCAGCAGCTTGGATAGACTAGCCAATGAGCAGTTCTTC. It yields the protein CASSLDRLANEQFF.

The rearrangement links TRBV20-1 to TRBJ2-7; 7 bases align to TRBD1. Losses at the gene ends were 3 bases for V and 5 bases for J; bases not matched to a gene: 7. The germline V gene encodes CDR1 DFQATT and CDR2 SNEGSKA (reference sequence). The CDR3 is 13 amino acids. DNA of the CDR3: TGCAGTGCTAGTGAGGGGGCCCCCCACGAGCAGTACTTC. Translating gives CSASEGAPHEQYF.

This sequence joins TRBV7-9 and TRBJ1-4; D gene unclear. The V end lost 8 bases, the J end lost 1 base, and 14 bases lay between the germline ends. This CDR3 has 15 amino acids. Germline V gives CDR1 SEHNR, CDR2 FQNEAQ (reference sequence). The CDR3 DNA sequence: TGTGCCAGCGCTAAGCTTATCGGAACTAATGAAAAACTGTTTTTT. Encoded protein: CASAKLIGTNEKLFF.

The chain carries TRBV24-1 and TRBJ2-5; D remains ambiguous. CDR1 is KGHDR, CDR2 SFDVKD, per germline. The CDR3 has 13 amino acids. The V end was cut by 0 bases, the J end by 4 bases, with 5 bases between. In nucleotides, the CDR3 is TGTGCCACCAGTGATTTGCTAAGAGAGACCCAGTACTTC. This encodes CATSDLLRETQYF.

J is TRBJ2-4 and V is TRBV7-2, with 8 bases fitting TRBD2. V gave up 3 bases and J gave up 7 bases; unmatched junction bases: 5. The CDR3 has 14 residues. The germline V gene has CDR1 SGHTA and CDR2 FQGNSA. CDR3 DNA: TGTGCCAGCAGCTTGGGACTAGGCGGTAACATTCAGTACTTC. Translated: CASSLGLGGNIQYF.

This sequence joins TRBV7-9 and TRBJ2-7; 9 bases fit TRBD1. V lost 1 base and J lost 7; bases outside the gene matches: 17. The CDR3 has 18 residues. CDR1 and CDR2 (germline): SEHNR, FQNEAQ (reference sequence). CDR3 nucleotide sequence: TGTGCCAGCAGCTTAGTTAGGAAGGGGACAGGGCTTCTCTGGGAGCAGTACTTC. Translating gives CASSLVRKGTGLLWEQYF.

The V and J genes are TRBV7-3 and TRBJ1-6, with D maybe TRBD1 (5 bases). This CDR3 has 14 amino acids. CDR1 and CDR2 from the germline V gene are SGHTA and FQGTGA. The V and J ends lost 5 bases and 7 bases respectively, with 12 bases between them. CDR3 in amino acids: CASSRGHSNSPLHF. In nucleotides, the CDR3 is TGTGCCAGCAGCCGAGGACATTCCAATTCACCCCTCCACTTT.

This clone was seen a single time. This chain links TRBV7-9 with TRBJ2-5; the match to TRBD1 covers 7 bases. Losses at the gene ends were 5 bases for V and 1 base for J; bases not matched to a gene: 7. CDR3 length: 15 residues. Germline-derived CDR1 and CDR2 are SEHNR and FQNEAQ (reference sequence). The CDR3 sequence is CASSVRQGPQETQYF. The CDR3 DNA sequence: TGTGCCAGCAGCGTAAGACAGGGACCCCAAGAGACCCAGTACTTC.

This sequence joins TRBV7-9 and TRBJ2-7; the D gene could be TRBD1 or TRBD2 (5 bases each). This CDR3 comprises 14 residues. V dropped 5 bases and J dropped 2 bases, with 13 bases sitting between them. Germline CDR1 SEHNR, CDR2 FQNEAQ (reference sequence). The CDR3: CASSRRDAPYEQYF. CDR3 coding DNA: TGTGCCAGCAGCCGCCGGGACGCTCCCTACGAGCAGTACTTC.

The count of this clone is one. This chain connects TRBV4-2 to TRBJ2-3, with D perhaps assigned TRBD1 or TRBD2 (5 bases each). Germline loops: CDR1 LGHNA, CDR2 YNFKEQ. Trimming pared 6 bases from V and 2 bases from J, leaving 12 bases between. The CDR3 has 14 residues. CDR3 in DNA: TGTGCCAGCAGACACCGGGGCCTCACAGATACGCAGTATTTT. This encodes CASRHRGLTDTQYF.